This is a list of T cell receptor beta chains from one sample in a study of Ad26.COV2.S vaccination and SARS-CoV-2 variants. Measured with immunoSEQ multiplex PCR; TCRdb has only the in-frame clones, and not every one. Found here are 350,000 to 500,000 clones, 88% of them singletons; the top ten hold approximately 4%. Here the sequenced sample was peripheral blood, taken in a trial of Ad26.COV2.S vaccine versus placebo. The origin of the receptors is a person aged 18-60 years who received the Ad26.COV2.S COVID-19 vaccine or a placebo. CDR3s leave out the opening cysteine and the closing phenylalanine or tryptophan. The order of the fields is J gene, D gene, V gene, CDR3 protein. The D gene is left open where the match is weak.

j_call: TRBJ2-1
d_call: NA
v_call: TRBV29-1
cdr3_aa: SVVPPDGTYNEQF

j_call: TRBJ1-6
d_call: NA
v_call: TRBV5-4
cdr3_aa: ASSHRQDNNSPLH

j_call: TRBJ2-7
d_call: TRBD2
v_call: TRBV15
cdr3_aa: ATSRDLAGGIYEQY

j_call: TRBJ2-7
d_call: TRBD1
v_call: TRBV5-4
cdr3_aa: ASSWDRGVHEQY

j_call: TRBJ1-3
d_call: NA
v_call: TRBV18
cdr3_aa: ASSPPGSTGYSSGNTIY

j_call: TRBJ2-5
d_call: NA
v_call: TRBV7-9
cdr3_aa: ASSPPRVQETQY

j_call: TRBJ2-2
d_call: NA
v_call: TRBV10-3
cdr3_aa: AGSGQNTGELF

j_call: TRBJ2-1
d_call: NA
v_call: TRBV4-1
cdr3_aa: ASSQPWGVNEQF

j_call: TRBJ1-5
d_call: NA
v_call: TRBV3-1/TRBV3-2
cdr3_aa: ASSQDVFQPQH

j_call: TRBJ1-2
d_call: NA
v_call: TRBV4-3
cdr3_aa: ASSPNSAAGYGYT

j_call: TRBJ2-7
d_call: TRBD2
v_call: TRBV11-2
cdr3_aa: ASRVPGGGSKPYEQY

j_call: TRBJ2-1
d_call: NA
v_call: TRBV7-9
cdr3_aa: ASSLGLGMVQYNEQF

j_call: TRBJ1-5
d_call: NA
v_call: TRBV30
cdr3_aa: AWSEGGPNQPQH

j_call: TRBJ2-5
d_call: NA
v_call: TRBV5-1
cdr3_aa: ASSKGRTDYLGETQY

j_call: TRBJ2-5
d_call: NA
v_call: TRBV5-6
cdr3_aa: ASSPNPGPQETQY

j_call: TRBJ2-1
d_call: NA
v_call: TRBV7-3
cdr3_aa: ASSSTGTNEQF

j_call: TRBJ2-7
d_call: TRBD2
v_call: TRBV7-2
cdr3_aa: ASSLNGGVPYEQY

j_call: TRBJ2-3
d_call: NA
v_call: TRBV28
cdr3_aa: ASSLGTDTQY

j_call: TRBJ2-7
d_call: NA
v_call: TRBV3-1/TRBV3-2
cdr3_aa: ASSHRPYEQY

j_call: TRBJ2-6
d_call: NA
v_call: TRBV6-1
cdr3_aa: ASSDFPHSGANVLT

j_call: TRBJ2-5
d_call: TRBD2
v_call: TRBV11-2
cdr3_aa: ASSLVSGGETQY

j_call: TRBJ2-7
d_call: TRBD2
v_call: TRBV5-1
cdr3_aa: ASSSRTSGGHEQY

j_call: TRBJ1-5
d_call: NA
v_call: TRBV28
cdr3_aa: ASRTAQGYSNQPQH

j_call: TRBJ1-1
d_call: NA
v_call: TRBV25-1
cdr3_aa: ASSEYRLGGEGNTEAF

j_call: TRBJ1-3
d_call: NA
v_call: TRBV3-1/TRBV3-2
cdr3_aa: ASSQGNSGNTIY

j_call: TRBJ2-3
d_call: TRBD1
v_call: TRBV5-1
cdr3_aa: ASSVSTGATSTDTQY

j_call: TRBJ2-5
d_call: NA
v_call: TRBV19
cdr3_aa: ASSIYHGERQGQETQY

j_call: TRBJ2-5
d_call: NA
v_call: TRBV6-1
cdr3_aa: ASSEAGWGPQETQY

j_call: TRBJ2-5
d_call: TRBD2
v_call: TRBV10-3
cdr3_aa: AISEIIGGGYQETQY

j_call: TRBJ2-3
d_call: TRBD1
v_call: TRBV5-5
cdr3_aa: ASSPVQGNLADTQY

j_call: TRBJ1-5
d_call: NA
v_call: TRBV4-1
cdr3_aa: ASSQGGSNQPQH

j_call: TRBJ1-5
d_call: NA
v_call: TRBV24-1
cdr3_aa: ATSPQGLGNQPQH

j_call: TRBJ1-2
d_call: NA
v_call: TRBV11-2
cdr3_aa: ASSLVSQAGGYT

j_call: TRBJ2-7
d_call: NA
v_call: TRBV6-2/TRBV6-3
cdr3_aa: ASSYGVIFYEQY

j_call: TRBJ2-7
d_call: TRBD2
v_call: TRBV29-1
cdr3_aa: SVERSGGYEQY

j_call: TRBJ2-3
d_call: TRBD1
v_call: TRBV7-9
cdr3_aa: ASSLDPGQGTDTQY

j_call: TRBJ2-5
d_call: TRBD1
v_call: TRBV6-1
cdr3_aa: ASSEAWTGWWQETQY

j_call: TRBJ2-1
d_call: NA
v_call: TRBV19
cdr3_aa: ASSLGGSFYNEQF

j_call: TRBJ2-1
d_call: TRBD2
v_call: TRBV18
cdr3_aa: ASSPRSGGAGNEQF

j_call: TRBJ2-1
d_call: TRBD2
v_call: TRBV10-1
cdr3_aa: ASSDVSGSRGAYNEQF

j_call: TRBJ1-5
d_call: NA
v_call: TRBV28
cdr3_aa: ASIDPGFNQPQH

j_call: TRBJ2-1
d_call: NA
v_call: TRBV7-7
cdr3_aa: ASSQAGASENEQF

j_call: TRBJ2-7
d_call: NA
v_call: TRBV6-5
cdr3_aa: ASKGHSSYEQY

j_call: TRBJ2-7
d_call: TRBD1
v_call: TRBV7-2
cdr3_aa: ASSPGTGAYEQY

j_call: TRBJ2-1
d_call: TRBD1
v_call: TRBV12-3/TRBV12-4
cdr3_aa: ASSLTGSGQF

j_call: TRBJ1-5
d_call: NA
v_call: TRBV12-3/TRBV12-4
cdr3_aa: ASSYSNQPQH

j_call: TRBJ1-6
d_call: TRBD1
v_call: TRBV7-2
cdr3_aa: ASSLGGTGHSSPLH

j_call: TRBJ2-3
d_call: NA
v_call: TRBV5-5
cdr3_aa: ASSHVATSTDTQY

j_call: TRBJ2-2
d_call: NA
v_call: TRBV25-1
cdr3_aa: ASSGSVANTGELF

j_call: TRBJ1-5
d_call: NA
v_call: TRBV6-2/TRBV6-3
cdr3_aa: ASSYPGLSPQH

j_call: TRBJ1-2
d_call: NA
v_call: TRBV7-9
cdr3_aa: ASSFIGGGYGYT